These 29 T cell receptor beta chains came from one sample sequenced in a study of T-cell reconstitution after alpha-beta-depleted transplantation in children (dated by TCRdb to about 2016). The treatment or condition label for this specimen denotes: allogeneic hematopoietic cell transplantation with graft depleted of TCRalphabeta T cells and CD19 B cells. Library prep was done by PCR. Sequencing was carried out with an Illumina HiSeq 2500. Molecular barcoding was employed in the preparation of TCR libraries, with unique molecular identifiers being used to normalize TCRbeta repertoire quantification. TCRdb took the public reads, trimmed them with fastp at Q25, ran MiXCR for clone calling and kept in-frame beta chains. Identical CDR3 proteins give one entry, which carries the most common genes and DNA. The sample table records hundreds of thousands of distinct CDR3 sequences; over 10% of these occur just once. The ten biggest clones cover 0.75% to 0.85% of the sample.

The material was PBMCs, obtained before TCRalphabeta/CD19-depleted stem cell transplant. Every receptor here comes from a girl aged 2 to 10 with congenital amegakaryocytic thrombocytopenia, due to receive a stem cell transplant.

Concerning this clonotype itself: A much larger clone sits a single nucleotide away, making a read error possible. The CDR3 nucleotides read TGTGCCAGCAGTTTAGCGGGATCCCAAGAGTCCCAGTACTTC. Translating it yields CASSLAGSQESQYF. The chain has TRBV12-3 or TRBV12-4 and TRBJ2-5; no clear D gene. The CDR3 is 14 amino acids.

V gene TRBV29-1 combines with J gene TRBJ2-3; D call uncertain. CDR1 and CDR2 from the germline V gene are SQVTM and ANQGSEA. This CDR3 spans 13 amino acids. V was trimmed by 4 bases and J by 2 bases, leaving 10 bases between them. CDR3 sequence (DNA): TGCAGCGTTGTGTATCTCACCACAGATACGCAGTATTTT. Its protein product is CSVVYLTTDTQYF.

The sample holds many counts of this clonotype. The rearrangement uses TRBV16 and TRBJ1-2; D remains ambiguous. CDR3 length equals 14 residues. Trimming shortened V by 0 bases and J by 7 bases, and 12 bases separated the two germline ends. Germline-derived CDR1 and CDR2 are KGHSY and FQNENV. The CDR3 here is CASSQSGGRSGYTF. The CDR3 bases are TGTGCCAGCAGCCAATCGGGAGGACGTAGTGGCTACACCTTC. Variable domain in full (rest from reference TRBV16 and TRBJ1-2): GEEVAQTPKHLVRGEGQKAKLYCAPIKGHSYVFWYQQVLKNEFKFLISFQNENVFDETGMPKERFSAKCLPNSPCSLEIQATKLEDSAVYFCASSQSGGRSGYTFGSGTRLTVV.

The chain carries TRBV30 and TRBJ2-1; 9 bases are a match to TRBD1. Trimming cost V 8 bases and J 2 bases; bases outside gene matches: 4. Germline V CDR1 and CDR2: GTSNPN, SVGIG (reference sequence). The CDR3 contains 13 residues. DNA of the CDR3: TGTGCCATTACAGGGGGCACCTACAATGAGCAGTTCTTC. Translation: CAITGGTYNEQFF.

The J gene is TRBJ1-1, the V gene TRBV18; TRBD1 is a possible D gene (6 bases). Looked up from germline, CDR1 is KGHSH and CDR2 is LQKENI. With 4 bases removed from V and 2 bases from J, the gap between germline ends came to 14 bases. This CDR3 has 15 amino acids. The CDR3 DNA reads as TGTGCCAGCTCACTACAAGAAGGGGGTAACACTGAAGCTTTCTTT. Its translation: CASSLQEGGNTEAFF.

This clonotype was found many times. The chain recombines TRBV10-3 with TRBJ2-1; TRBD2 aligns across 11 bases. V was pared by 6 bases and J by 2 bases, with 9 bases of the junction left unmatched. The CDR3 runs to 17 residues. Germline CDR1 ENHRY, CDR2 SYGVKD. CDR3 bases: TGTGCCATCAGCGGACTAGCGGGCCGTAATACCTACAATGAGCAGTTCTTC. Protein product: CAISGLAGRNTYNEQFF.

As regards this clonotype: A much larger clone lies one base from this, so it may be a read error. The rearrangement joins TRBV10-2 to TRBJ1-5, with D unclear. Germline V gene data show CDR1 as WSHSY and CDR2 as SAAADI. Trimming pared 4 bases from V and 3 bases from J, leaving 19 bases between. CDR3 length: 17 residues. CDR3 DNA: TGCGCCAGCAGTGCTGAAGGCCTCGGTCCCAACAATCAGCCCCAGCATTTT. This translates into CASSAEGLGPNNQPQHF.

There are a few counts of this clonotype. The chain employs TRBV12-3 or TRBV12-4 and TRBJ2-1, with D perhaps assigned TRBD1 or TRBD2 (5 bases each). The CDR3 extends over 13 amino acids. V was pared by 7 bases and J by 9 bases, with 16 bases between. In nucleotides, the CDR3 is TGTGCCAGCAACGGGGACCCCAGAGGTGAGCAGTTCTTC. Translated, it gives CASNGDPRGEQFF.

The sample holds a few counts of this clonotype. The chain couples TRBV10-3 to TRBJ1-4, with D perhaps matching TRBD1 (6 bases). This CDR3 spans 14 amino acids. Germline V lookup: CDR1 ENHRY, CDR2 SYGVKD. Trimming took off 6 bases at V and 8 bases at J, with 16 bases between the two ends. The CDR3 region has the DNA TGTGCCATCAGCGAACAGGGATGGGGCGAAAAACTGTTTTTT. Its protein product is CAISEQGWGEKLFF.

This sequence joins TRBV5-1 and TRBJ2-7; the D gene is possibly TRBD1 (6 bases). V was clipped by 3 bases and J by 0 bases, with 10 bases between them. From germline, CDR1 is SGHRS and CDR2 YFSETQ. The CDR3 length is 14 residues. The CDR3 region is CASSYETGSYEQYF. The CDR3 DNA sequence: TGCGCCAGCAGCTATGAGACAGGCTCCTACGAGCAGTACTTC.

In this sample, this clonotype turned up many times. The chain links TRBV5-6 to TRBJ2-7; 11 nucleotides match TRBD2. In germline, CDR1 is SGHDT, CDR2 YYEEEE. The V gene end was trimmed by 3 bases and the J gene end by 2 bases; junction bases not matched to a gene: 4. The CDR3 runs 15 residues. The CDR3 DNA sequence: TGTGCCAGCAGCTATGGGACTAGCGGACCCTACGAGCAGTACTTC. Its protein is CASSYGTSGPYEQYF. Together with reference TRBV5-6 and TRBJ2-7, the CDR3 gives the full variable domain: DAGVTQSPTHLIKTRGQQVTLRCSPKSGHDTVSWYQQALGQGPQFIFQYYEEEERQRGNFPDRFSGHQFPNYSSELNVNALLLGDSALYLCASSYGTSGPYEQYFGPGTRLTVT.

Many counts were recorded for this clonotype. The rearrangement links TRBV10-3 to TRBJ2-3; a weak D match, TRBD2 (6 bases). This CDR3 spans 15 amino acids. Germline CDR1 is ENHRY and CDR2 is SYGVKD. Trimming removed 10 bases at V and 1 base at J, with 18 bases between. The CDR3 DNA follows: TGTGCCACCAAAGGGTCGGGAGCCGGCACAGATACGCAGTATTTT. Amino acid sequence: CATKGSGAGTDTQYF.

The table lists this clonotype with a few counts. The gene calls are TRBV10-3 and TRBJ2-2, with 7 bases identical to TRBD1. The CDR3 totals 16 residues. Germline-derived CDR1 and CDR2 are ENHRY and SYGVKD. V shed 10 bases, J shed 6 bases, and the junction held 17 bases outside the gene matches. CDR3 nucleotides: TGTGCCACCGCCACCACGACAGGGAGAGGGCCCGGGGAGCTGTTTTTT. Protein sequence: CATATTTGRGPGELFF.

This clonotype was recorded many times. The V gene is TRBV29-1, the J gene TRBJ2-7, with D maybe TRBD2 (6 bases). Germline CDR1 reads SQVTM; CDR2 reads ANQGSEA. The CDR3 length is 13 residues. V was shortened by 5 bases and J by 2 bases, with 13 bases between the two germline ends. CDR3 DNA sequence: TGCAGCGTTTCGGGAGTGAGCCCCTACGAGCAGTACTTC. It yields the protein CSVSGVSPYEQYF.

This clonotype has more than one count but fewer than ten. DNA of the CDR3: TGCGCCAGCAGCTCCGCGAGGGGGCGTGAGCAGTTCTTC. This codes for CASSSARGREQFF. V gene TRBV5-1 combines with J gene TRBJ2-1, with 7 bases lining up with TRBD1. CDR3 length equals 13 residues. Germline CDR1 and CDR2: SGHRS and YFSETQ. V gave up 3 bases and J gave up 9 bases; unmatched junction bases: 6.

This clonotype was recorded many times. DNA for the CDR3: TGTGCCATCACTCGGAGCACTAGCTACAACACCGGGGAGCTGTTTTTT. It translates to CAITRSTSYNTGELFF. V gene TRBV10-3 combines with J gene TRBJ2-2; the D gene is possibly TRBD2 (6 bases). Germline-derived CDR1 and CDR2 are ENHRY and SYGVKD. V was clipped by 7 bases and J by 2 bases, with 17 bases between them. The CDR3 consists of 16 residues.

Concerning this clonotype itself: A junction end diverges from the germline sequence, so it may reflect a read error. The chain links TRBV12-3 or TRBV12-4 to TRBJ2-1, with a tentative D call TRBD1 (6 bases). CDR3 length equals 13 residues. The CDR3 coding sequence is TGTGCCAGCAGTTTATCAGGGGTTAATGAGCCGTTCTTC. It specifies CASSLSGVNEPFF.

J is TRBJ2-5 and V is TRBV5-1; D might be TRBD1 or TRBD2, each matching 5 bases. The CDR3 has 13 residues. Trimming pared 8 bases from V and 1 base from J, leaving 12 bases between. Germline CDR1 SGHRS, CDR2 YFSETQ. The CDR3 nucleotides read TGCGCCAGTGGGGGACCGCTCCAAGAGACCCAGTACTTC. Amino acids: CASGGPLQETQYF.

Many counts were recorded for this clonotype. The chain joins TRBV15 to TRBJ2-1; D unclear. The CDR3 contains 12 residues. Germline loops: CDR1 LNHNV, CDR2 YYDKDF (reference sequence). V was trimmed by 3 bases and J by 5 bases, leaving 5 bases between them. Here the CDR3 DNA reads TGTGCCACCAGCAGTCGGCACAATGAGCAGTTCTTC. Amino acid sequence: CATSSRHNEQFF.

Of note for this clonotype: A much more abundant neighbour one base away suggests this may be a read error. The rearrangement joins TRBV29-1 to TRBJ2-7; TRBD2 matches at 8 bases. The CDR3 extends over 13 amino acids. The J segment lost 1 base and the V segment lost 5 bases, leaving 4 bases of the junction unmatched. The germline V gene encodes CDR1 SQVTM and CDR2 ANQGSEA. The CDR3 is CSVPTSGSYEQYF. In DNA form, the CDR3 reads TGCAGCGTTCCCACTAGCGGATCCTACGAGCAGTACTTC.

This clonotype was observed at least ten times. An end of the junction does not agree with germline; a read error may underlie this. The gene calls are TRBV5-1 and TRBJ1-1; TRBD1 matches 7 bases. CDR1 and CDR2 (germline): SGHRS, YFSETQ. This CDR3 is 15 amino acids long. CDR3 sequence reads: CASSSNRGLNTEAFF. The CDR3 region has the DNA TGTGCCAGCAGTTCCAACAGGGGCCTGAACACTGAAGCTTTCTTT.

This clonotype was seen at least ten times. The V gene is TRBV4-2, the J gene TRBJ2-3; either TRBD1 or TRBD2 may fit D (5 bases each). Germline-derived CDR1 and CDR2 are LGHNA and YNFKEQ. The V end was cut by 4 bases, the J end by 2 bases, with 13 bases between. This CDR3 region has 15 residues. CDR3 protein: CASSPGGTLTDTQYF. CDR3 DNA: TGTGCCAGCAGCCCTGGTGGGACCCTCACAGATACGCAGTATTTT.

This clonotype was counted many times. The gene calls are TRBV5-1 and TRBJ2-5, with TRBD2 identical over 14 bases. Trimming at V came to 4 bases and at J to 5 bases, leaving 7 bases not matched to a gene. This CDR3 is built from 16 residues. CDR1 is SGHRS, CDR2 YFSETQ, per germline. CDR3 protein: CASSPGLAGGIETQYF. In DNA, the CDR3 is TGCGCCAGCAGCCCCGGACTAGCGGGAGGAATTGAGACCCAGTACTTC.

This clonotype showed up many times. The gene calls are TRBV7-9 and TRBJ2-1, with 8 bases identical to TRBD2. Germline CDR1 and CDR2: SEHNR and FQNEAQ (reference sequence). J lost 7 bases, V lost 5 bases, and 4 bases had no gene match. The CDR3 runs 13 residues. CDR3 residues: CASSPGTRNEQFF. CDR3 nucleotides: TGTGCCAGCAGCCCCGGGACTAGGAATGAGCAGTTCTTC.

The chain couples TRBV27 to TRBJ1-3; TRBD1 is a possible D gene (5 bases). The germline V and J ends were trimmed by 5 bases and 7 bases, with 12 bases remaining between them. This CDR3 is built from 13 residues. The germline gives CDR1 MNHEY, CDR2 SMNVEV (reference sequence). The CDR3 bases are TGTGCCAGCAGTAGGGGACCAGGGAACACCATATATTTT. It encodes CASSRGPGNTIYF.

The genes are TRBV7-2 and TRBJ2-1; the D is unclear. Trimming shortened V by 2 bases and J by 4 bases, and 12 bases separated the two germline ends. The CDR3 sequence is 15 residues long. The V gene's germline CDR1 is SGHTA and CDR2 FQGNSA. In DNA, the CDR3 is TGTGCCAGCAGCTTAATAGTTGGTGGATACAATGAGCAGTTCTTC. Its translation: CASSLIVGGYNEQFF.

Only a few counts were recorded for this clonotype. The CDR3 bases are TGTGCCAGCAGCTCGAAGGTGGTACAGTACTTC. This gives the protein CASSSKVVQYF. This rearrangement joins TRBV7-9 to TRBJ2-4, with D uncertain. This CDR3 has 11 residues. V was pared by 4 bases and J by 13 bases, with 11 bases between. Germline V gene lookup returns CDR1 SEHNR and CDR2 FQNEAQ (reference sequence).

Points on this clonotype: A much larger clone lies one base from this, so it may be a read error. The chain combines TRBV3-1 with TRBJ2-5; D may match TRBD1 or TRBD2 (5 bases each). The CDR3 covers 12 residues. Germline CDR1 reads LGHDT; CDR2 reads YNNKEL (reference sequence). The CDR3 DNA follows: TGTGCCAGCAGCCCGATAGTAGGGACCCCGTACTTC. The encoded protein is CASSPIVGTPYF.

The chain joins TRBV11-2 to TRBJ2-1; TRBD1 or TRBD2 may be the D gene (5 bases each). CDR1 is SGHAT and CDR2 is FQNNGV in the germline V gene. Trimming removed 6 bases from V and 6 bases from J, with 27 bases in between. The CDR3 consists of 18 residues. The CDR3 sequence is CASRTPWAGPGGSNEQFF. The CDR3 nucleotides read TGTGCCAGCAGGACCCCTTGGGCCGGTCCTGGGGGTTCCAATGAGCAGTTCTTC.